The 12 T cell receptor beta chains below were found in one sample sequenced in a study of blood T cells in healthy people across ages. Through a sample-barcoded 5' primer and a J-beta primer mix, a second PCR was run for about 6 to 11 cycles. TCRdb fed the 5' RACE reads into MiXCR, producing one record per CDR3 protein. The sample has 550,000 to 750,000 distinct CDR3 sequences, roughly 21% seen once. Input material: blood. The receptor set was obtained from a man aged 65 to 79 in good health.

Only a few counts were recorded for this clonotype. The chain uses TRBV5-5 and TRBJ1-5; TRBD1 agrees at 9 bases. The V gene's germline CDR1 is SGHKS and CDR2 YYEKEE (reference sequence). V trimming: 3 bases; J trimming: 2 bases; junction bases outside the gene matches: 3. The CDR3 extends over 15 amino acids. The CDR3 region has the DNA TGTGCCAGCAGCTACCGGACAGGGGGCAATCAGCCCCAGCATTTT. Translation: CASSYRTGGNQPQHF.

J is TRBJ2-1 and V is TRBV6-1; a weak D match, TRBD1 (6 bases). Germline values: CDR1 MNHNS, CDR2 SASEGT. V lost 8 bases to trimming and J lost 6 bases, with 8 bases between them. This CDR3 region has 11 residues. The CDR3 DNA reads TGTGCCAGCGGGGGCCCCAATGAGCAGTTCTTC. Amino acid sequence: CASGGPNEQFF.

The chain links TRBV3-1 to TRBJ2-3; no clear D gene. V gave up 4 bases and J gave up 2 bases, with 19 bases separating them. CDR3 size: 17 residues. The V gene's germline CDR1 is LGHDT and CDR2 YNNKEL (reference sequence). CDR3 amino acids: CASSRKSAHPFTDTQYF. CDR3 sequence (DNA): TGTGCCAGCAGCCGGAAGAGTGCGCACCCCTTCACAGATACGCAGTATTTT.

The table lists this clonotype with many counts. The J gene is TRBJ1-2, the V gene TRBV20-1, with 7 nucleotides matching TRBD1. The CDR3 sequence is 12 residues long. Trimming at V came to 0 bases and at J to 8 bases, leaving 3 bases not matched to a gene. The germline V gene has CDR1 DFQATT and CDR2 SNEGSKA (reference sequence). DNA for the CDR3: TGCAGTGCTAGAGACGGGACAGTCGGCTACACCTTC. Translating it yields CSARDGTVGYTF.

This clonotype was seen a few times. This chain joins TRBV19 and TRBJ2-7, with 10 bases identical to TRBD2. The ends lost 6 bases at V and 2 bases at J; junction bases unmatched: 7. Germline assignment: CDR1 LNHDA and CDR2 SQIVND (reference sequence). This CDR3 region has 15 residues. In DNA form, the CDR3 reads TGTGCCAGTAGCAAGGGACTAGCGCTTCCCTACGAGCAGTACTTC. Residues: CASSKGLALPYEQYF.

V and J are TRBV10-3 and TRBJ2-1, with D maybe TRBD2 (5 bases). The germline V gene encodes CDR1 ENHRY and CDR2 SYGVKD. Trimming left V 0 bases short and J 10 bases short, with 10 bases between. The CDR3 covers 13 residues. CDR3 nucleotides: TGTGCCATCAGTGAGTCGATTGGCGGGGAGCAGTTCTTC. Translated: CAISESIGGEQFF.

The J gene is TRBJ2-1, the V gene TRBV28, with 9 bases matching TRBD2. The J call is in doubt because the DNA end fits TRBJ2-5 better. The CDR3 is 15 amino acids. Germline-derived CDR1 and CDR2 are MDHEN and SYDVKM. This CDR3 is CASSLAGGPDETQYF. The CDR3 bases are TGTGCCAGCAGTTTAGCGGGAGGGCCTGATGAGACCCAGTACTTC.

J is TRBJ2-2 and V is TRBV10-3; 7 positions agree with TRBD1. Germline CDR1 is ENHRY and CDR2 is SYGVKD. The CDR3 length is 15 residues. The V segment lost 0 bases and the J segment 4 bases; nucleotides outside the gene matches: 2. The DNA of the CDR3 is TGTGCCATCAGTGAGTCATCAGGGGGCACCGGGGAGCTGTTTTTT. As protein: CAISESSGGTGELFF.

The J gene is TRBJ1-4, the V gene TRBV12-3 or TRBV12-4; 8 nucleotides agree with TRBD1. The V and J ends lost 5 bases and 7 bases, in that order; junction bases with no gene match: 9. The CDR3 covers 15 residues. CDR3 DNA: TGTGCCAGCAGTCCGCGGACAGGGTATAGTGAAAAACTGTTTTTT. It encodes CASSPRTGYSEKLFF.

CDR3 sequence (DNA): TGCAGGACGGGGGGTCGGGACACTGAAGCTTTCTTT. It codes for CRTGGRDTEAFF. This chain joins TRBV20-1 and TRBJ1-1, with D possibly TRBD1 on 5 matching bases. From germline, CDR1 is DFQATT and CDR2 SNEGSKA (reference sequence). This CDR3 is built from 12 residues.

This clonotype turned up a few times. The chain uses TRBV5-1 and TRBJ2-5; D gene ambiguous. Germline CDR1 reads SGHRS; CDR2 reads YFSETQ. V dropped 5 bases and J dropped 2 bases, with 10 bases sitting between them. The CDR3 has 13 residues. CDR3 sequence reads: CASSGSEQETQYF. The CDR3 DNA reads TGCGCCAGCAGTGGGTCAGAGCAAGAGACCCAGTACTTC.

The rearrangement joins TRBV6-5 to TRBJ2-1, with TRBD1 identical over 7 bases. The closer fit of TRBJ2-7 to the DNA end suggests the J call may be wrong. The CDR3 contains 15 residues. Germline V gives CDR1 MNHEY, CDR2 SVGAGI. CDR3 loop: CASSSGQALGYEQYF. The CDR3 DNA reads TGTGCCAGCAGTTCCGGACAGGCCCTAGGCTACGAGCAGTACTTC.